The rows below give T cell receptor beta chains drawn from one sample of a study of cytomegalovirus exposure and HLA in healthy donors. TCRdb's copy holds only in-frame clones and misses some; the assay was immunoSEQ multiplex PCR. The sample gives around 61,000 clones, 89% of which show up once; roughly 1.6% is in the top ten. The material sequenced was PBMCs. The receptors originated from a man aged 25 to 40 in good health and CMV-seropositive. Both conserved end residues are trimmed from each CDR3. Each record gives: J gene, clone size, V gene, D gene, CDR3 protein. The D gene is left open where the match is weak. Expanded clones get a size class; other rows say once, few or many, or leave the size out.

j_gene: TRBJ1-6; abundance: .; v_gene: TRBV2; d_gene: .; CDR3aa: ASSPRTDLSSYNSPLH
j_gene: TRBJ2-7; abundance: .; v_gene: TRBV2; d_gene: .; CDR3aa: ASSPSSNLYEQY
j_gene: TRBJ2-5; abundance: .; v_gene: TRBV2; d_gene: TRBD1; CDR3aa: ASSIRQGAIQETQY
j_gene: TRBJ2-1; abundance: .; v_gene: TRBV5-1; d_gene: TRBD2; CDR3aa: ASSRTSGSSYNEQF
j_gene: TRBJ1-1; abundance: .; v_gene: TRBV6-5; d_gene: .; CDR3aa: ATLTPLNTEAF
j_gene: TRBJ1-2; abundance: .; v_gene: TRBV9; d_gene: .; CDR3aa: ASSVAGEGGYT
j_gene: TRBJ2-3; abundance: .; v_gene: TRBV27; d_gene: .; CDR3aa: ASSVQTREPLSSTDTQY
j_gene: TRBJ2-2; abundance: .; v_gene: TRBV4-1; d_gene: .; CDR3aa: ASSQVLGELF
j_gene: TRBJ1-5; abundance: .; v_gene: TRBV28; d_gene: TRBD1; CDR3aa: ASRSTGGSNQPQH
j_gene: TRBJ2-2; abundance: .; v_gene: TRBV5-5; d_gene: TRBD2; CDR3aa: ASSSGLAGAQPGELF
j_gene: TRBJ1-4; abundance: .; v_gene: TRBV27; d_gene: .; CDR3aa: ASGRGGYEKLF
j_gene: TRBJ2-2; abundance: once; v_gene: TRBV27; d_gene: .; CDR3aa: ASSPLTGELF
j_gene: TRBJ1-1; abundance: .; v_gene: TRBV6-1; d_gene: .; CDR3aa: ASTEFGVDTEAF
j_gene: TRBJ1-6; abundance: once; v_gene: TRBV30; d_gene: .; CDR3aa: AWSPGNSPLH
j_gene: TRBJ2-1; abundance: few; v_gene: TRBV29-1; d_gene: .; CDR3aa: SVARSGEQF
j_gene: TRBJ2-3; abundance: .; v_gene: TRBV7-2; d_gene: .; CDR3aa: ASSRTGVSTDTQY
j_gene: TRBJ1-4; abundance: .; v_gene: TRBV4-1; d_gene: TRBD1; CDR3aa: ASSLGQGTEKLF
j_gene: TRBJ2-1; abundance: .; v_gene: TRBV4-1; d_gene: TRBD2; CDR3aa: ASSLAGAYNEQF
j_gene: TRBJ2-7; abundance: once; v_gene: TRBV28; d_gene: TRBD2; CDR3aa: ASSLAGEIEQY
j_gene: TRBJ2-2; abundance: .; v_gene: TRBV30; d_gene: TRBD1; CDR3aa: ACTLMDRKDTGELF
j_gene: TRBJ2-3; abundance: .; v_gene: TRBV27; d_gene: .; CDR3aa: ASSLFAGGQLGDTQY
j_gene: TRBJ1-4; abundance: .; v_gene: TRBV14; d_gene: .; CDR3aa: ASSQGLNEKLF
j_gene: TRBJ2-7; abundance: .; v_gene: TRBV4-2; d_gene: TRBD1; CDR3aa: ASSQDTGDEQY
j_gene: TRBJ2-1; abundance: .; v_gene: TRBV11-3; d_gene: TRBD2; CDR3aa: ASSLDWGTSGNEQF
j_gene: TRBJ2-1; abundance: .; v_gene: TRBV14; d_gene: TRBD2; CDR3aa: ASSLGTSGFNEQF
j_gene: TRBJ1-1; abundance: .; v_gene: TRBV9; d_gene: .; CDR3aa: ASSPTWGGNTEAF
j_gene: TRBJ2-7; abundance: .; v_gene: TRBV11-2; d_gene: TRBD2; CDR3aa: ASSFSGSRGEQY
j_gene: TRBJ1-2; abundance: .; v_gene: TRBV25-1; d_gene: .; CDR3aa: ASSEAGFYGYT
j_gene: TRBJ2-1; abundance: .; v_gene: TRBV7-9; d_gene: TRBD2; CDR3aa: ASSFPLAGGFNNEQF
j_gene: TRBJ2-3; abundance: .; v_gene: TRBV5-1; d_gene: .; CDR3aa: ASSPPGDTQY
j_gene: TRBJ2-1; abundance: .; v_gene: TRBV11-2; d_gene: .; CDR3aa: ASSRWGEDSYNEQF
j_gene: TRBJ2-7; abundance: .; v_gene: TRBV4-2; d_gene: .; CDR3aa: ASSQEWREPYEQY
j_gene: TRBJ2-7; abundance: .; v_gene: TRBV5-1; d_gene: .; CDR3aa: ASSSGTWVEEQY
j_gene: TRBJ2-5; abundance: .; v_gene: TRBV15; d_gene: TRBD1; CDR3aa: ATSMDSTGGETQY
j_gene: TRBJ2-7; abundance: .; v_gene: TRBV6-5; d_gene: TRBD1; CDR3aa: ASSYSGQGAYEQY
j_gene: TRBJ1-2; abundance: .; v_gene: TRBV6-6; d_gene: TRBD1; CDR3aa: ASSRLWTGGDGYT
j_gene: TRBJ2-5; abundance: .; v_gene: TRBV11-3; d_gene: TRBD2; CDR3aa: ASSLRLAGEGETQY
j_gene: TRBJ2-7; abundance: .; v_gene: TRBV4-2; d_gene: TRBD2; CDR3aa: ASSQGGRVGYEQY
j_gene: TRBJ1-1; abundance: .; v_gene: TRBV13; d_gene: .; CDR3aa: ASSFGGMNTEAF
j_gene: TRBJ2-1; abundance: once; v_gene: TRBV7-8; d_gene: TRBD1; CDR3aa: ASSLVGQGPYNEQF
j_gene: TRBJ2-5; abundance: .; v_gene: TRBV2; d_gene: .; CDR3aa: ASSEEEARYQETQY
j_gene: TRBJ2-1; abundance: .; v_gene: TRBV7-9; d_gene: TRBD2; CDR3aa: ASSFPRRGSEGNEQF
j_gene: TRBJ2-3; abundance: .; v_gene: TRBV14; d_gene: .; CDR3aa: ASSPRLGTDTQY
j_gene: TRBJ1-2; abundance: .; v_gene: TRBV29-1; d_gene: .; CDR3aa: SVEDLERMGYGYT
j_gene: TRBJ1-5; abundance: .; v_gene: TRBV9; d_gene: .; CDR3aa: ASSLGGGSQPQH
j_gene: TRBJ2-7; abundance: few; v_gene: TRBV6-1; d_gene: TRBD1; CDR3aa: ASSEVLGGWEQY
j_gene: TRBJ2-5; abundance: once; v_gene: TRBV11-3; d_gene: .; CDR3aa: ASSLAETQY
j_gene: TRBJ2-5; abundance: .; v_gene: TRBV5-4; d_gene: TRBD2; CDR3aa: ASSPLGLQETQY
j_gene: TRBJ2-7; abundance: .; v_gene: TRBV28; d_gene: .; CDR3aa: ASSLPRSSYEQY
j_gene: TRBJ2-5; abundance: .; v_gene: TRBV10-3; d_gene: .; CDR3aa: AISESRGETQY